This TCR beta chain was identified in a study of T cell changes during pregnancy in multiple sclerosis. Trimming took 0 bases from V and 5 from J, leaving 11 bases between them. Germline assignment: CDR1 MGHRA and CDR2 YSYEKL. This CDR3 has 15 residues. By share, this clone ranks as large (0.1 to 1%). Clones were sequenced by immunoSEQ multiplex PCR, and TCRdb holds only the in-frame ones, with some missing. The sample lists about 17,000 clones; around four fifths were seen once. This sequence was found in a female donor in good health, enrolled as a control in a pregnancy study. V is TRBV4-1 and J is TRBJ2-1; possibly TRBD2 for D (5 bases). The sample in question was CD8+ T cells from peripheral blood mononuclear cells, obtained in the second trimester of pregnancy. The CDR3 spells CASSQELRDNNEQFF. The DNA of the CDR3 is TGCGCCAGCAGCCAAGAACTGAGGGATAACAATGAGCAGTTCTTC.